The next 24 T cell receptor beta chains were all read from a single sample in a study of shared clonotypes between healthy human individuals. The repertoire was sequenced with immunoSEQ multiplex PCR; TCRdb's copy has only in-frame clones and lacks some. The table lists about 1,800,000 clones, about 94% of them singletons. Selected positively for CCR7 and CD45RO-negative, naive CD8 cells excluded terminally differentiated effector memory CD45RA+ cells. Material: naive CD8+ T cells sorted from blood. The origin of the receptors is a man younger than 30 in good health.

The chain is built from TRBV2 and TRBJ1-1; possible D gene TRBD1, 6 bases. The V gene lost 5 bases and the J gene lost 8 bases, with 15 bases spanning the gap. The CDR3 consists of 13 residues. In germline, CDR1 is SNHLY, CDR2 FYNNEI. The CDR3 reads CASSRTVQWEAFF. The CDR3 DNA is TGTGCCAGCAGTCGGACAGTTCAATGGGAAGCTTTCTTT.

Details on this clone: The sample carries other DNA sequences with the same CDR3. The rearrangement joins TRBV6-6 to TRBJ1-5; D uncertain. CDR1 and CDR2 (germline): MNHNY, SVGAGI (reference sequence). CDR3 size: 14 residues. V gave up 2 bases and J gave up 0 bases, with 5 bases separating them. CDR3 loop: CASSYPDSNQPQHF. Written as DNA, the CDR3 is TGTGCCAGCAGTTACCCCGATAGCAATCAGCCCCAGCATTTT.

The chain couples TRBV4-1 to TRBJ2-5; a possible D gene is TRBD2 (6 bases). The CDR3 runs to 17 residues. From germline, CDR1 is MGHRA and CDR2 YSYEKL. Trimming took off 0 bases at V and 1 base at J, with 15 bases between the two ends. This CDR3 is CASSQDLSGSTQETQYF. DNA for the CDR3: TGCGCCAGCAGCCAAGATTTGAGCGGGTCAACCCAAGAGACCCAGTACTTC.

The chain has TRBV5-4 and TRBJ2-7, with 14 bases identical to TRBD2. There are 15 residues in the CDR3. Germline V gives CDR1 SGHNT, CDR2 YYREEE (reference sequence). J was trimmed by 5 bases and V by 4 bases; bases with no gene match: 5. In DNA, the CDR3 is TGTGCCAGCAGCCTTCGACTAGCGGGGGGGGACGAGCAGTACTTC. Encoded protein: CASSLRLAGGDEQYF.

In DNA form, the CDR3 reads TGCGCCAGCAGCCAAGAAGATACTAGCACAGATACGCAGTATTTT. Translation: CASSQEDTSTDTQYF. This sequence joins TRBV4-3 and TRBJ2-3; D unclear. The CDR3 runs 15 residues. CDR1 and CDR2 from the germline V gene are LGHNA and YSLEER. V lost 0 bases and J 0 bases, leaving 7 bases between the germline ends.

The chain recombines TRBV11-2 with TRBJ1-1; tentatively, D is TRBD1 (5 bases). Germline values: CDR1 SGHAT, CDR2 FQNNGV. This CDR3 spans 13 amino acids. Trimming took 2 bases from V and 7 from J, leaving 11 bases between them. This CDR3 reads CASSLWGGFEAFF. The DNA of the CDR3 is TGTGCCAGCAGCTTATGGGGGGGGTTTGAAGCTTTCTTT. The full variable domain, with the rest looked up from reference TRBV11-2 and TRBJ1-1, is EAGVAQSPRYKIIEKRQSVAFWCNPISGHATLYWYQQILGQGPKLLIQFQNNGVVDDSQLPKDRFSAERLKGVDSTLKIQPAKLEDSAVYLCASSLWGGFEAFFGQGTRLTVV.

This chain uses TRBV5-4 with TRBJ2-3; TRBD2 matches 7 bases. This CDR3 has 15 residues. V trimming: 1 base; J trimming: 2 bases; junction bases outside the gene matches: 4. Germline V lookup: CDR1 SGHNT, CDR2 YYREEE (reference sequence). The CDR3 nucleotides read TGTGCCAGCAGCTTGCGCGGGGGATACACAGATACGCAGTATTTT. It yields the protein CASSLRGGYTDTQYF.

The chain recombines TRBV4-1 with TRBJ2-1, with 11 bases lining up with TRBD1. Germline CDR1 MGHRA, CDR2 YSYEKL. V dropped 4 bases and J dropped 8; count of bases not matched to a gene: 10. The CDR3 covers 16 residues. The DNA for the CDR3 is TGCGCCAGCAGCCTGCCACCGGGACAGGGGGTCGATGAGCAGTTCTTC. The encoded protein is CASSLPPGQGVDEQFF.

J is TRBJ2-5 and V is TRBV29-1; D remains unclear. The ends were cut back, 5 bases at V and 0 bases at J, with 10 bases in the middle. This CDR3 has 13 amino acids. Germline V gene data show CDR1 as SQVTM and CDR2 as ANQGSEA. DNA of the CDR3: TGCAGCGTTCTCAGTGGGAACCAAGAGACCCAGTACTTC. Its translation is CSVLSGNQETQYF.

About this clone itself: Other DNA variants within this sample encode the same CDR3. The chain is built from TRBV5-1 and TRBJ2-7; 9 bases are shared with TRBD1. The CDR3 has 14 residues. Germline V gives CDR1 SGHRS, CDR2 YFSETQ. After removal of 4 bases from V and 2 bases from J, the junction contained 4 bases not matched to a gene. CDR3 nucleotides: TGCGCCAGCAGCGGGGGACAGGGAGCCTACGAGCAGTACTTC. Protein: CASSGGQGAYEQYF.

This rearrangement joins TRBV7-6 to TRBJ1-1, with a tentative D call TRBD1 (5 bases). Trimming cost V 0 bases and J 7 bases, with 9 bases left between them. CDR1 and CDR2 from the germline V gene are SGHVS and FNYEAQ. The CDR3 covers 13 residues. This chain's CDR3 is CASSLAGQDEAFF. In DNA form, the CDR3 reads TGTGCCAGCAGCTTAGCGGGGCAGGATGAAGCTTTCTTT.

The chain joins TRBV10-1 to TRBJ2-1; D may be TRBD2 (6 bases). This CDR3 comprises 14 residues. Trimming left V 3 bases short and J 8 bases short, with 14 bases between. CDR1 is WNHNN and CDR2 is SYGVQD in the germline V gene (reference sequence). The CDR3 sequence is CASSDAVAVHEQFF. As DNA, the CDR3 is TGCGCCAGCAGTGATGCGGTAGCGGTCCATGAGCAGTTCTTC.

The V gene is TRBV15, the J gene TRBJ2-7; the D gene could be TRBD1 or TRBD2 (6 bases each). Trimming stripped 5 bases from V and 3 bases from J, with 14 bases between. The CDR3 consists of 14 residues. Germline V gene data show CDR1 as LNHNV and CDR2 as YYDKDF (reference sequence). The CDR3 here is CATSQGLARYEQYF. The CDR3 coding sequence is TGTGCCACCAGCCAGGGGCTAGCGCGCTACGAGCAGTACTTC.

V and J are TRBV27 and TRBJ1-2, with TRBD1 matching over 7 bases. The trim removed 6 bases at V and 5 bases at J, leaving 6 bases unmatched. CDR1 MNHEY and CDR2 SMNVEV come from the germline V gene (reference sequence). The CDR3 spans 13 residues. The CDR3 is CASRTGPLYGYTF. The CDR3 nucleotides read TGTGCCAGCAGGACAGGGCCTCTTTATGGCTACACCTTC.

This chain links TRBV7-9 with TRBJ2-7; the D is unclear. This CDR3 is built from 11 residues. Deletions cut 10 bases from V and 3 bases from J, with 10 bases between. Germline values: CDR1 SEHNR, CDR2 FQNEAQ (reference sequence). The DNA for the CDR3 is TGTGCCATCATCCTAGGCTACGAGCAGTACTTC. Translating gives CAIILGYEQYF.

This clone was found once. The chain joins TRBV9 to TRBJ2-3; D possibly uses TRBD1 or TRBD2 (7 bases each). The CDR3 extends over 19 amino acids. The V end lost 3 bases, the J end lost 0 bases, and 23 bases lay between the germline ends. Germline values: CDR1 SGDLS, CDR2 YYNGEE. The chain's CDR3 is CASSAPRGGGGTSTDTQYF. CDR3 nucleotide sequence: TGTGCCAGCAGCGCCCCAAGGGGAGGGGGCGGGACTAGCACAGATACGCAGTATTTT.

The chain combines TRBV19 with TRBJ2-5, with D unclear. Germline V CDR1 and CDR2: LNHDA, SQIVND (reference sequence). V was clipped by 4 bases and J by 5 bases, with 11 bases between them. The CDR3 runs to 13 residues. CDR3 in amino acids: CASSRTHSETQYF. CDR3 nucleotide sequence: TGTGCCAGTAGTAGGACCCACAGCGAGACCCAGTACTTC.

V and J are TRBV4-3 and TRBJ2-1, with 9 bases that match TRBD2. This CDR3 contains 17 residues. V dropped 0 bases and J dropped 4; count of bases not matched to a gene: 7. Germline CDR1 is LGHNA and CDR2 is YSLEER. The CDR3 loop is CASSQDPLAGIYNEQFF. The CDR3 bases are TGCGCCAGCAGCCAAGATCCCCTAGCGGGGATTTACAATGAGCAGTTCTTC.

The gene calls are TRBV21-1 and TRBJ1-1; whether TRBD1, the table's D call, matches the DNA was not checked. TRBV21-1 is recorded as a pseudogene. The CDR3 runs to 17 residues. This CDR3 is CASSLLPDTGQETEAFF. In nucleotides, the CDR3 is TGTGCCAGCAGCCTCCTTCCCGATACGGGACAGGAGACTGAAGCTTTCTTT.

The chain has TRBV10-3 and TRBJ2-1; 10 bases fit TRBD1. V trimming: 6 bases; J trimming: 6 bases; junction bases outside the gene matches: 5. Germline assignment: CDR1 ENHRY and CDR2 SYGVKD. This CDR3 spans 14 amino acids. This CDR3 reads CAIRGTGESNEQFF. CDR3 sequence (DNA): TGTGCCATCAGGGGGACAGGGGAGTCCAATGAGCAGTTCTTC.

V gene TRBV6-5 combines with J gene TRBJ2-5; 8 positions agree with TRBD2. CDR1 and CDR2 from the germline V gene are MNHEY and SVGAGI. Unmatched junction bases numbered 3, after V lost 0 bases and J lost 0 bases. CDR3 length: 16 amino acids. The CDR3 nucleotides are TGTGCCAGCAGTTACTCAGAGCGGGGGTACCAAGAGACCCAGTACTTC. Protein product: CASSYSERGYQETQYF.

This clone was recorded once. The chain uses TRBV6-5 and TRBJ2-2, with TRBD2 matching 7 bases. The trim removed 4 bases at V and 6 bases at J, leaving 8 bases unmatched. The CDR3 has 15 residues. Looked up from germline, CDR1 is MNHEY and CDR2 is SVGAGI. CDR3 amino acids: CASSFWEGGSGELFF. In nucleotides, the CDR3 is TGTGCCAGCAGTTTTTGGGAGGGAGGATCCGGGGAGCTGTTTTTT.

The chain is built from TRBV7-9 and TRBJ2-1; TRBD2 matches 9 bases. Germline V gene lookup returns CDR1 SEHNR and CDR2 FQNEAQ (reference sequence). Germline trimming cut 5 bases from V and 0 bases from J; bases unmatched to any gene: 8. The CDR3 has 17 amino acids. CDR3 in amino acids: CASSLGFSGSSYNEQFF. CDR3 DNA: TGTGCCAGCAGCCTAGGATTTAGCGGGAGCTCCTACAATGAGCAGTTCTTC.

This clone showed up just once. The V call is TRBV19, the J call TRBJ2-3; the D is unclear. Germline CDR1 LNHDA, CDR2 SQIVND (reference sequence). This CDR3 region has 15 residues. V lost 1 base and J 2 bases, leaving 10 bases between the germline ends. This CDR3 is CASSIGVYYTDTQYF. As DNA, the CDR3 is TGTGCCAGTAGTATAGGGGTATACTACACAGATACGCAGTATTTT.